These 25 T cell receptor beta chains share one sample of origin, sequenced in a study of blood T cell repertoires in COVID-19. TCRdb's copy holds only in-frame clones and misses some; the assay was immunoSEQ multiplex PCR. The sample carries about 360,000 clones, roughly 86% recorded once. The specimen sequenced was peripheral blood. Source of these receptors: a human donor with acute or convalescent COVID-19. The donor label of this sample is uncertain.

The chain links TRBV27 to TRBJ2-7; TRBD2 agrees at 12 bases. V lost 10 bases, J lost 4 bases, and 17 bases stayed unmatched. From germline, CDR1 is MNHEY and CDR2 SMNVEV (reference sequence). The CDR3 is made up of 17 amino acids. CDR3 sequence: CATRPGLAGYMPYEQYF. As DNA, the CDR3 is TGTGCCACCCGACCCGGACTAGCGGGGTATATGCCTTACGAGCAGTACTTC.

The chain is built from TRBV3-1 (or the pseudogene TRBV3-2) and TRBJ1-3, with D uncertain. The V gene's germline CDR1 is LGHDT and CDR2 YNNKEL (reference sequence). V was clipped by 1 base and J by 1 base, with 11 bases between them. This CDR3 has 16 amino acids. CDR3 in DNA: TGTGCCAGCAGCCAAGTACGTACAGCTTCTGGAAACACCATATATTTT. Its protein is CASSQVRTASGNTIYF.

In this sample, this clone turned up once. This chain joins TRBV7-9 and TRBJ1-2; the match to TRBD1 covers 7 bases. Germline CDR1 is SEHNR and CDR2 is FQNEAQ (reference sequence). Trimming at V came to 4 bases and at J to 0 bases, leaving 5 bases not matched to a gene. This CDR3 is built from 15 residues. CDR3 bases: TGTGCCAGCAGCTGGACCGGGACAGCTAACTATGGCTACACCTTC. It translates to CASSWTGTANYGYTF.

The rearrangement uses TRBV28 and TRBJ2-5, with D maybe TRBD2 (5 bases). The V gene's germline CDR1 is MDHEN and CDR2 SYDVKM. The CDR3 consists of 16 residues. V lost 7 bases and J lost 1, with 19 bases in between. CDR3 protein: CASTALWGDLQETQYF. In nucleotides, the CDR3 is TGTGCCAGCACCGCCCTTTGGGGAGACCTCCAAGAGACCCAGTACTTC.

This chain uses TRBV2 with TRBJ2-1, with 14 bases identical to TRBD2. CDR3 size: 15 residues. Germline CDR1 and CDR2: SNHLY and FYNNEI. Trimming cost V 8 bases and J 10 bases; bases outside gene matches: 10. This CDR3 is CASQAGLAGVWEQFF. The CDR3 DNA follows: TGTGCCAGCCAAGCGGGACTAGCGGGAGTCTGGGAGCAGTTCTTC.

There are a few counts of this clone. The V and J genes are TRBV9 and TRBJ2-1; 10 bases match TRBD1. Germline V gene lookup returns CDR1 SGDLS and CDR2 YYNGEE. The CDR3 length is 15 residues. V lost 0 bases and J lost 8; bases outside the gene matches: 5. DNA for the CDR3: TGTGCCAGCAGCGTAGCCGGGACAGGGGTCCATGAGCAGTTCTTC. It is translated as CASSVAGTGVHEQFF.

The chain couples TRBV10-3 to TRBJ2-4, with a weak D call TRBD1 (5 bases). V was clipped by 8 bases and J by 5 bases, with 10 bases between them. CDR1 is ENHRY and CDR2 is SYGVKD in the germline V gene. There are 12 residues in the CDR3. Here the CDR3 reads CAIGADQNIQYF. Here the CDR3 DNA reads TGTGCCATCGGGGCGGACCAAAACATTCAGTACTTC.

J is TRBJ1-5 and V is TRBV2, with D possibly being TRBD1 (5 bases). The CDR3 runs 16 residues. V was cut by 3 bases and J by 2 bases, with 14 bases left in between. The V gene's germline CDR1 is SNHLY and CDR2 FYNNEI. The CDR3 DNA follows: TGTGCCAGCAGTGACCAAGGGAAAGGGGGCAATCAGCCCCAGCATTTT. Amino acid sequence: CASSDQGKGGNQPQHF.

In nucleotides, the CDR3 is TGTGCCATCAGTGAGTCTAAAGAGCAGTACTTC. Protein: CAISESKEQYF. V and J are TRBV10-3 and TRBJ2-7, with D unclear. Per germline, CDR1 ENHRY and CDR2 SYGVKD. The V end lost 0 bases, the J end lost 7 bases, and 4 bases lay between the germline ends. The CDR3 is 11 residues long.

This sequence joins TRBV3-1 (or the pseudogene TRBV3-2) and TRBJ2-5; TRBD2 matches at 10 bases. J was trimmed by 5 bases and V by 1 base; bases with no gene match: 4. The CDR3 contains 15 residues. Germline V gives CDR1 LGHDT, CDR2 YNNKEL (reference sequence). In DNA, the CDR3 is TGTGCCAGCAGCCAAGCCTTGACTAGCGGGGAGACCCAGTACTTC. It yields the protein CASSQALTSGETQYF.

The genes are TRBV6-5 and TRBJ1-2, with D uncertain. Trimming pared 8 bases from V and 5 bases from J, leaving 15 bases between. Germline V gene lookup returns CDR1 MNHEY and CDR2 SVGAGI. The CDR3 spans 13 residues. The CDR3 sequence: CASSLDRDYGYTF. The DNA of the CDR3 is TGTGCCAGCTCCTTAGACCGGGATTATGGCTACACCTTC.

The rearrangement joins TRBV7-2 to TRBJ2-5; the match to TRBD2 covers 12 bases. The CDR3 has 16 amino acids. Germline lookup yields CDR1 SGHTA and CDR2 FQGNSA. V lost 5 bases and J lost 5; bases outside the gene matches: 9. The CDR3 region is CASSPSSGRALETQYF. DNA for the CDR3: TGTGCCAGCAGCCCTTCTAGCGGGAGGGCCCTCGAGACCCAGTACTTC. The full variable domain, rest sourced from reference TRBV7-2 and TRBJ2-5, is GAGVSQSPSNKVTEKGKDVELRCDPISGHTALYWYRQSLGQGLEFLIYFQGNSAPDKSGLPSDRFSAERTGGSVSTLTIQRTQQEDSAVYLCASSPSSGRALETQYFGPGTRLLVL.

The V gene is TRBV7-9, the J gene TRBJ1-2; TRBD1 aligns across 7 bases. CDR1 is SEHNR and CDR2 is FQNEAQ in the germline V gene (reference sequence). CDR3 size: 13 residues. V lost 5 bases and J lost 3; bases outside the gene matches: 3. The CDR3 sequence: CASSITGDYGYTF. For the CDR3, the DNA is TGTGCCAGCAGCATCACAGGGGACTATGGCTACACCTTC.

The chain joins TRBV19 to TRBJ1-4, with TRBD1 matching 7 bases. The CDR3 has 16 residues. Germline CDR1 LNHDA, CDR2 SQIVND (reference sequence). After removal of 6 bases from V and 0 bases from J, the junction contained 7 bases not matched to a gene. CDR3 region: CASRGQPYATNEKLFF. The CDR3 region has the DNA TGTGCCAGTAGGGGACAGCCCTATGCAACTAATGAAAAACTGTTTTTT.

The rearrangement links TRBV30 to TRBJ1-2, with unresolved D. The CDR3 is 14 residues long. Trimming left V 5 bases short and J 7 bases short, with 20 bases between. Germline loops: CDR1 GTSNPN, CDR2 SVGIG (reference sequence). The chain's CDR3 is CAWVTYSQTGGYTF. CDR3 DNA: TGTGCCTGGGTCACGTACTCCCAGACGGGTGGCTACACCTTC. The full variable domain, its missing parts supplied by reference TRBV30 and TRBJ1-2, is SQTIHQWPATLVQPVGSPLSLECTVEGTSNPNLYWYRQAAGRGLQLLFYSVGIGQISSEVPQNLSASRPQDRQFILSSKKLLLSDSGFYLCAWVTYSQTGGYTFGSGTRLTVV.

This chain connects TRBV18 to TRBJ2-5; perhaps TRBD2 as D (5 bases). CDR3 length equals 15 residues. Trimming stripped 5 bases from V and 1 base from J, with 14 bases between. The V gene's germline CDR1 is KGHSH and CDR2 LQKENI. In nucleotides, the CDR3 is TGTGCCAGCTCAGAACAACGGGGTGCCCAAGAGACCCAGTACTTC. This gives the protein CASSEQRGAQETQYF.

The genes are TRBV16 and TRBJ1-1, with 10 positions matching TRBD1. V lost 5 bases, J lost 4 bases, and 7 bases stayed unmatched. CDR1 is KGHSY, CDR2 FQNENV, per germline. The CDR3 consists of 15 residues. The DNA of the CDR3 is TGTGCCAGCAGCGGGACAGGGGCCCGTAGCACTGAAGCTTTCTTT. This codes for CASSGTGARSTEAFF.

The CDR3 DNA sequence: TGTGCCAGCAGCCCAGGGACAGGGGGAGAAGCTTTCTTT. Translating gives CASSPGTGGEAFF. This sequence joins TRBV6-6 and TRBJ1-1; 11 bases align to TRBD1. V lost 6 bases to trimming and J lost 8 bases; unmatched junction nucleotides: 5. The germline CDR1 and CDR2 sequences are MNHNY and SVGAGI (reference sequence). CDR3 length: 13 amino acids.

This clone was detected only once. The J gene is TRBJ1-3, the V gene TRBV27; D gene ambiguous. V was pared by 5 bases and J by 4 bases, with 12 bases between. The CDR3 runs 14 residues. Germline CDR1 MNHEY, CDR2 SMNVEV (reference sequence). CDR3 region: CASSRGLGGNTIYF. CDR3 DNA: TGTGCCAGCAGTCGCGGACTTGGCGGAAACACCATATATTTT.

The V gene is TRBV7-8, the J gene TRBJ1-1; possibly TRBD1 for D (5 bases). The germline CDR1 and CDR2 sequences are SGHVS and FQNEAQ. CDR3 size: 18 residues. The germline V and J ends were trimmed by 5 bases and 2 bases, with 24 bases remaining between them. The CDR3: CASSPSGGARISNTEAFF. The CDR3 DNA is TGTGCCAGCAGCCCGTCGGGTGGGGCACGGATTAGTAACACTGAAGCTTTCTTT.

This clone came up a few times. The CDR3 protein is CASSSRTGGNYGYTF. The CDR3 region has the DNA TGTGCCAGCAGCTCCCGGACAGGGGGCAACTATGGCTACACCTTC. The V gene is TRBV7-2, the J gene TRBJ1-2, with 11 bases identical to TRBD1. The J segment lost 2 bases and the V segment lost 4 bases, leaving 3 bases of the junction unmatched. Germline-derived CDR1 and CDR2 are SGHTA and FQGNSA. The length of the CDR3 is 15 residues.

The chain combines TRBV19 with TRBJ1-3; a weak D match, TRBD1 (6 bases). The CDR3 has 18 residues. Germline V gene sequence: CDR1 LNHDA, CDR2 SQIVND (reference sequence). Trimming shortened V by 3 bases and J by 0 bases, and 18 bases separated the two germline ends. The CDR3 loop reads CASSIRGTNRGSGNTIYF. CDR3 nucleotides: TGTGCCAGTAGTATCCGAGGGACAAACCGAGGCTCTGGAAACACCATATATTTT.

This chain links TRBV11-2 with TRBJ2-5, with 8 bases fitting TRBD2. V shed 5 bases, J shed 5 bases, and the junction held 10 bases outside the gene matches. Germline values: CDR1 SGHAT, CDR2 FQNNGV. The CDR3 loop spans 15 amino acids. CDR3: CASSQDGTRGETQYF. The CDR3, as DNA: TGTGCCAGCAGCCAAGACGGGACTAGGGGGGAGACCCAGTACTTC.

This clone was seen more than once but under ten times. The chain is built from TRBV2 and TRBJ1-5; TRBD1 matches 7 bases. This CDR3 contains 14 residues. V trimming: 4 bases; J trimming: 9 bases; junction bases outside the gene matches: 9. The germline V gene has CDR1 SNHLY and CDR2 FYNNEI. In DNA, the CDR3 is TGTGCCAGCAGTGCCAACAGGGGCCGGGGGCCCCAGCATTTT. It specifies CASSANRGRGPQHF.

V and J are TRBV18 and TRBJ1-6; TRBD1 might be the D (5 bases). V was trimmed by 6 bases and J by 10 bases, leaving 16 bases between them. CDR1 and CDR2 (germline): KGHSH, LQKENI. CDR3 length equals 14 residues. In DNA form, the CDR3 reads TGTGCCAGCTCGCCGACAGCATCCGGATCACCCCTCCACTTT. Translating gives CASSPTASGSPLHF.